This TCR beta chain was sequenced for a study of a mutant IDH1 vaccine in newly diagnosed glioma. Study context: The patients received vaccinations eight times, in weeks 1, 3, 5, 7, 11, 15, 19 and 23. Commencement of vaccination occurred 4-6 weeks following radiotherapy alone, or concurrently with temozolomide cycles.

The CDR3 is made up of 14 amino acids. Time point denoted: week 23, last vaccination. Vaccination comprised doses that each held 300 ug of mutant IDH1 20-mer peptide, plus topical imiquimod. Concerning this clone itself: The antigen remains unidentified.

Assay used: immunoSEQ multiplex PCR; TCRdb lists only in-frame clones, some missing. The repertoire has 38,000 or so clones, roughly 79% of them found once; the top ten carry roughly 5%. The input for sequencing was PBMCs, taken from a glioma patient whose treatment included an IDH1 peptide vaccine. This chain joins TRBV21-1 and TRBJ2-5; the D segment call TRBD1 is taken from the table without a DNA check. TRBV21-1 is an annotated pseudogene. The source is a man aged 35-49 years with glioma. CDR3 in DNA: TGTGCCAGCAGCTTACCGGGACAGCAAGAGACCCAGTACTTC. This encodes CASSLPGQQETQYF.